These T cell receptor beta chains were read from a single sample in a study of T cells in Graves' hyperthyroidism and ophthalmopathy. TCRdb reprocessed the multiplex PCR reads with MiXCR, giving one entry per CDR3 protein. The table shows about 250,000 distinct CDR3 sequences, with approximately 24% occurring only once. The sequenced sample was blood. Receptor source: a woman aged 40 to 49 with Graves' ophthalmopathy. The CDR3 runs from the conserved cysteine through the conserved F or W. D genes are given only for firm matches. The listing skips clone size in some rows; elsewhere it reads once, few, many or a size class.

clone size	V gene	J gene	D gene	CDR3 length	CDR3 DNA	CDR3 protein
few	TRBV19	TRBJ2-5	TRBD1	15	TGTGCCAGTAACCAACAGGGGGCGCCAGGAGAGACCCGGTACTTC	CASNQQGAPGETRYF
many	TRBV2	TRBJ2-2	NA	14	TGTGCCAGCAGGCAACGACTAGTCCCCGGGGAGCTGTTTTTT	CASRQRLVPGELFF
NA	TRBV15	TRBJ2-5	TRBD1	15	TGTGCCACCAGCAATAACAGGGGTAGGGGAGAGACCCAGTACTTC	CATSNNRGRGETQYF
many	TRBV7-2	TRBJ2-6	TRBD2	15	TGTGCCAGCAGCTTAGGAGCGGGGGGGGCCAACGTCCTGACTTTC	CASSLGAGGANVLTF
many	TRBV6-5	TRBJ2-5	TRBD2	16	TGTGCCAGCAGTTCGTCGATGGGGGGGATCCAAGAGACCCAGTACTTC	CASSSSMGGIQETQYF
NA	TRBV11-2	TRBJ2-7	TRBD1	18	TGTGCCAGCAGCTTGGGGAGGAGAGGGGACAGGTCTACCTACGAGCAGTACTTC	CASSLGRRGDRSTYEQYF
many	TRBV10-3	TRBJ2-5	NA	13	TGTGCCATCAGTGAGTCGGCTGAAGAGACCCAGTACTTC	CAISESAEETQYF
many	TRBV6-1	TRBJ2-1	NA	14	TGTGCCAGCAGTGAAGAGGACCAGGACGATGAGCAGTTCTTC	CASSEEDQDDEQFF
NA	TRBV7-9	TRBJ1-1	NA	12	TGTGCCAGCAGCTCGACTGGGGTGGTAGCTTTCTTT	CASSSTGVVAFF
many	TRBV7-9	TRBJ1-1	NA	14	TGTGCCAGCAGCTTAGTTCAGGGGAGCACTGAAGCTTTCTTT	CASSLVQGSTEAFF
many	TRBV6-1	TRBJ2-4	TRBD1	15	TGTGCCAGCAGCGGACAGGGCGTAGCCAAAAACATTCAGTACTTC	CASSGQGVAKNIQYF
many	TRBV28	TRBJ1-5	TRBD1	15	TGTGCCAGCAGTCCTGGACAGGGGAACAATCAGCCCCAGCATTTT	CASSPGQGNNQPQHF
many	TRBV28	TRBJ2-7	NA	14	TGTGCCAGCAGTTCCCGGGACAACCCCTACGAGCAGTACTTC	CASSSRDNPYEQYF
NA	TRBV7-8	TRBJ2-1	TRBD2	16	TGTGCCAGCAGCTTATATAGCGGGAGGGGAGGGAATGAGCAGTTCTTC	CASSLYSGRGGNEQFF
many	TRBV19	TRBJ1-1	TRBD1	14	TGTGCCAGTAGTATAGGCTCGGACAGGAATGAAGCTTTCTTT	CASSIGSDRNEAFF
many	TRBV29-1	TRBJ2-7	NA	15	TGCAGCGTTGAAGATCCAGGGAAAGTTTTGGGCGAGCAGTACTTC	CSVEDPGKVLGEQYF
many	TRBV28	TRBJ1-2	NA	14	TGTGCCAGCAGCACCTTTGGGGGGCCGGGTGGCTACACCTTC	CASSTFGGPGGYTF
many	TRBV7-8	TRBJ1-5	NA	13	TGTGCCAGCAGCTTGTACCTGAGGAAGCCCCAGCATTTT	CASSLYLRKPQHF
many	TRBV2	TRBJ2-7	TRBD2	18	TGTGCCAGCAGTGTTGTGGGACTAGCGGGAAGTTCCTCATCCGAGCAGTACTTC	CASSVVGLAGSSSSEQYF
NA	TRBV12-3/TRBV12-4	TRBJ2-7	NA	12	TGTGCCAGCAGTTTAGTGTGGGCCGAGCAGTACTTC	CASSLVWAEQYF
NA	TRBV11-2	TRBJ2-2	NA	13	TGTGCCAGCAGCTTTAACGGGGTCGGGGAGCTGTTTTTT	CASSFNGVGELFF
few	TRBV7-2	TRBJ2-7	NA	14	TGTGCCAGCAGCAACTTAGGAGGGATGGACGAGCAGTACTTC	CASSNLGGMDEQYF
many	TRBV7-8	TRBJ2-2	TRBD2	19	TGTGCCAGCAGCTTAGGACCAGGACTAGCGGGAGAGGACACCGGGGAGCTGTTTTTT	CASSLGPGLAGEDTGELFF
many	TRBV5-1	TRBJ2-7	NA	15	TGCGCCAGCAGCTTGGACATGGGAGAGGTAAACGAGCAGTACTTC	CASSLDMGEVNEQYF
many	TRBV6-1	TRBJ2-2	NA	14	TGTGCCAGCACGGGCCTAACCGCTACCGGGGAGCTGTTTTTT	CASTGLTATGELFF
NA	TRBV3-1	TRBJ2-2	TRBD2	17	TGTGCCAGCAGAAGCCAAGGTTCTAGCGGAAGAACCGGGGAGCTGTTTTTT	CASRSQGSSGRTGELFF
few	TRBV9	TRBJ2-3	NA	17	TGTGCCAGCAGCGTAGAGGACAGCAGGGGTTTCACAGATACGCAGTATTTT	CASSVEDSRGFTDTQYF
NA	TRBV6-1	TRBJ2-7	NA	15	TGTGCCAGCAATGTAGCAGGGGTCCGTTTGAGTGAGCAGTACTTC	CASNVAGVRLSEQYF
many	TRBV20-1	TRBJ2-7	NA	17	TGCAGTGCTAGAGATTTAGGACAGTCCGGGCTTCTGTACGAGCAGTACTTC	CSARDLGQSGLLYEQYF
many	TRBV10-3	TRBJ2-5	NA	15	TGTGCCATCAGTGAAGACCGGGAACCTCAAGAGACCCAGTACTTC	CAISEDREPQETQYF
once	TRBV12-5	TRBJ2-2	TRBD2	15	TGTGCTGGAATTAGCGGGAGGCCGAACACCGGGGAGCTGTTTTTT	CAGISGRPNTGELFF
many	TRBV10-2	TRBJ2-7	NA	11	TGCGCCAGCAGTGAAACAGACGAGCAGTACTTC	CASSETDEQYF
many	TRBV7-2	TRBJ1-1	NA	15	TGTGCCAGCAGCTCCGAAGGGGCCGCTCTAGGGGTAGCTTTCTTT	CASSSEGAALGVAFF